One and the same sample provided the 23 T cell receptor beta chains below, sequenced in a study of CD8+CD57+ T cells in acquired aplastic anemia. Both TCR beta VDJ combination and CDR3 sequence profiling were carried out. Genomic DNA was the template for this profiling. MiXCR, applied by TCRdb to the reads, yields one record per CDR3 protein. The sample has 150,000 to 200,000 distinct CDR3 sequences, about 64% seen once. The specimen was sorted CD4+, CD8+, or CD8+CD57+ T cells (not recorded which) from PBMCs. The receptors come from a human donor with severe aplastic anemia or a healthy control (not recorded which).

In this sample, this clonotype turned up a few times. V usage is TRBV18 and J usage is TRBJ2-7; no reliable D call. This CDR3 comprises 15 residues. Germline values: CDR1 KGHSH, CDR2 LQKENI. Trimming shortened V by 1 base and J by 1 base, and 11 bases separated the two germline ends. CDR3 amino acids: CASSPQGIGSYEQYF. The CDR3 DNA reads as TGTGCCAGCTCACCACAGGGAATCGGATCCTACGAGCAGTACTTC.

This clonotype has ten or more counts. The CDR3 DNA reads as TGTGCCATCAGTGAGTCGAGACAGTGGGACACCGGGGAGCTGTTTTTT. It yields the protein CAISESRQWDTGELFF. This chain connects TRBV10-3 to TRBJ2-2, with D maybe TRBD1 (5 bases). V was trimmed by 0 bases and J by 3 bases, leaving 11 bases between them. This CDR3 spans 16 amino acids. Per the germline V gene, CDR1 is ENHRY and CDR2 is SYGVKD.

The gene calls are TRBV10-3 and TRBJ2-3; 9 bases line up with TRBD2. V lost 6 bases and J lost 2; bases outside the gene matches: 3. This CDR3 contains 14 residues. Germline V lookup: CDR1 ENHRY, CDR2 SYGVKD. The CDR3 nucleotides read TGTGCCATCAGATTAGCGGGGGACACAGATACGCAGTATTTT. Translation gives CAIRLAGDTDTQYF.

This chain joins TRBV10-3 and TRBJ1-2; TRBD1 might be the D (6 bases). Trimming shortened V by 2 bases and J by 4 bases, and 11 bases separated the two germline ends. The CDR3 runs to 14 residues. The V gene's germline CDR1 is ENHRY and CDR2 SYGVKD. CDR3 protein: CAISETGASYGYTF. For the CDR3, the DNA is TGTGCCATCAGTGAGACGGGGGCTTCCTATGGCTACACCTTC.

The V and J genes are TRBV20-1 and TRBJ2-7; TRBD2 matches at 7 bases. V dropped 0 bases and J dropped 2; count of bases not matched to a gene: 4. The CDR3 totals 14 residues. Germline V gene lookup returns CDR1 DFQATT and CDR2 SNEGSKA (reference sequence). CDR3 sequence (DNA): TGCAGTGCTAGAGATGGTGGGGGGGCCTACGAGCAGTACTTC. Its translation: CSARDGGGAYEQYF.

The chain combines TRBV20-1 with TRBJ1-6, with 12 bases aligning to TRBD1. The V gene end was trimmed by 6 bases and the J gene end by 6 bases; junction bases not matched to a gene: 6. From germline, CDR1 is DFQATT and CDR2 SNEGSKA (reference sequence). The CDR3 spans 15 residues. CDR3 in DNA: TGCAGTGCCGCGGGACAGGGGGCAAGTAATTCACCCCTCCACTTT. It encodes CSAAGQGASNSPLHF.

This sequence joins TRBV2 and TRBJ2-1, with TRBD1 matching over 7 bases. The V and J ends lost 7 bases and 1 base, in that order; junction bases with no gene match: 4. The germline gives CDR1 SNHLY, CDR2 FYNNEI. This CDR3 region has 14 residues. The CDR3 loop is CASNRQGSYNEQFF. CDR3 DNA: TGTGCCAGCAACCGACAGGGTTCCTACAATGAGCAGTTCTTC.

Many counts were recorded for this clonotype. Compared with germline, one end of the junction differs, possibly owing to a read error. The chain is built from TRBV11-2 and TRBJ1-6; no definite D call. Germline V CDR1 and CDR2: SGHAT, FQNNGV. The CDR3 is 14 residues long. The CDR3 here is CASSLDPRDSPLHF. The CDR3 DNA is TGTGCCAGCAGCCTAGACCCGAGGGATTCACCCCTCCACTTT. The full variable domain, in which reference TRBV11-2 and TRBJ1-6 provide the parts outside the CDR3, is EAGVAQSPRYKIIEKRQSVAFWCNPISGHATLYWYQQILGQGPKLLIQFQNNGVVDDSQLPKDRFSAERLKGVDSTLKIQPAKLEDSAVYLCASSLDPRDSPLHFGNGTRLTVT.

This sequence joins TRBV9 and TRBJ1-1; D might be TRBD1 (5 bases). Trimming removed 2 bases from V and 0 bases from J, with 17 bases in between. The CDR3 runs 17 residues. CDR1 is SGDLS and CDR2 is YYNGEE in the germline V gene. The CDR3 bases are TGTGCCAGCAGCGTCCGGGTGGGGCTGGGGATGAACACTGAAGCTTTCTTT. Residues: CASSVRVGLGMNTEAFF.

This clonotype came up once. CDR3 sequence: CASSQDGQSYNSPLHF. As DNA, the CDR3 is TGCGCCAGCAGCCAAGACGGACAGTCATATAATTCACCCCTCCACTTT. The chain employs TRBV4-3 and TRBJ1-6; maybe TRBD1 (6 bases). The CDR3 contains 16 residues. V was trimmed by 0 bases and J by 4 bases, leaving 10 bases between them. Germline CDR1 and CDR2: LGHNA and YSLEER.

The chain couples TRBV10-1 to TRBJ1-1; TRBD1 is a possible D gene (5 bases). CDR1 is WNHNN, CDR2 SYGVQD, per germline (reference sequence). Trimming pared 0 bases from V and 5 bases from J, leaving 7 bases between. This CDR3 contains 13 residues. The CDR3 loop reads CASSESRGTEAFF. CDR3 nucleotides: TGCGCCAGCAGTGAGTCGCGGGGGACTGAAGCTTTCTTT.

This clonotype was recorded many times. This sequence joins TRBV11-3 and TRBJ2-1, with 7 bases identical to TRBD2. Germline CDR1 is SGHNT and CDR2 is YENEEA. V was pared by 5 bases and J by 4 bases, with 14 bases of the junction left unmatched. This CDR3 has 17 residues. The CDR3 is CASSPSLGSGLYNEQFF. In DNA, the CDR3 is TGTGCCAGCAGCCCGAGCCTAGGTAGCGGGCTATACAATGAGCAGTTCTTC.

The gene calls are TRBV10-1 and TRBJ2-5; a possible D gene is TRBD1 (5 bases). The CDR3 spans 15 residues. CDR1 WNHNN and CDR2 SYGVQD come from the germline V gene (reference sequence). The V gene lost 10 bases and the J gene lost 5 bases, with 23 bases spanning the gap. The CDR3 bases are TGCGCCATGTACGGAGAAGACAGCATCGGGGAGACCCAGTACTTC. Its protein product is CAMYGEDSIGETQYF.

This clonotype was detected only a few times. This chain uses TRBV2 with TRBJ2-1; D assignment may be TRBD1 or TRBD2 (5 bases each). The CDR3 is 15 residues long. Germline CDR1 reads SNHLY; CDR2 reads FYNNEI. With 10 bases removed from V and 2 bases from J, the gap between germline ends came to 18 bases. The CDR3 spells CATQRGANPYNEQFF. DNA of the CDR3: TGTGCCACCCAGAGGGGAGCTAACCCCTACAATGAGCAGTTCTTC.

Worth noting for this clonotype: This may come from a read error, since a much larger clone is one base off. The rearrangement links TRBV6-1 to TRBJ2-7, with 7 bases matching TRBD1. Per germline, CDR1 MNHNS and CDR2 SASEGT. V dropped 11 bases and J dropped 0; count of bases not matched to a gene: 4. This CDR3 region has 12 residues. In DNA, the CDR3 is TGTGCCGCCGGACAGGTCTCCTACGAGCAGTACTTC. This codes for CAAGQVSYEQYF.

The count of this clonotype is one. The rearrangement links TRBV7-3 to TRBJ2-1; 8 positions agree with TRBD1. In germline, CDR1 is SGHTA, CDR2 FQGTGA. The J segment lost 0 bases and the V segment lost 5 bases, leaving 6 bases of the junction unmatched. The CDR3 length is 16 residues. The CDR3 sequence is CASSPGGSSSYNEQFF. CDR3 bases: TGTGCCAGCAGCCCAGGGGGCAGCAGCTCCTACAATGAGCAGTTCTTC.

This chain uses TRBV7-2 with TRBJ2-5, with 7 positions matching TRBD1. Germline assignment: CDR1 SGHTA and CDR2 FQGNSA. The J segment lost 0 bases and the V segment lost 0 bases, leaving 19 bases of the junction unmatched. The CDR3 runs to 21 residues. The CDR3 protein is CASSLAPDRVPLCPDQETQYF. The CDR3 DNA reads TGTGCCAGCAGCTTAGCTCCAGACAGGGTTCCCTTGTGTCCTGACCAAGAGACCCAGTACTTC.

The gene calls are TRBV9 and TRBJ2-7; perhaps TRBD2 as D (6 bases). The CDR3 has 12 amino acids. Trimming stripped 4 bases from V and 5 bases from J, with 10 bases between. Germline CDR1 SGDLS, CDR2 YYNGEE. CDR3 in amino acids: CASSPGEDEQYF. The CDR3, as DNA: TGTGCCAGCAGCCCTGGGGAGGACGAGCAGTACTTC.

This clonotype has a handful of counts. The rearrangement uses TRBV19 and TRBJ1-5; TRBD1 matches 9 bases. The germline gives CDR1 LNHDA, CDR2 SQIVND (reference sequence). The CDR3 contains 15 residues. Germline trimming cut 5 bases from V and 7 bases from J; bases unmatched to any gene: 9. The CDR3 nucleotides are TGTGCCAGTAGTTCCCGGGACAGGGAATTCCAGCCCCAGCATTTT. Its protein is CASSSRDREFQPQHF.

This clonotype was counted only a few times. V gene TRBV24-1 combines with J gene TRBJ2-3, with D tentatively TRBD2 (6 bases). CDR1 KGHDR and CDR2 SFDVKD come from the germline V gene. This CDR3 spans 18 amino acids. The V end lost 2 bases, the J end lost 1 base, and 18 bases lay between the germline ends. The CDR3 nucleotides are TGTGCCACCAGTGATTCACGAGGAGGGGCCCACCGCACAGATACGCAGTATTTT. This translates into CATSDSRGGAHRTDTQYF.

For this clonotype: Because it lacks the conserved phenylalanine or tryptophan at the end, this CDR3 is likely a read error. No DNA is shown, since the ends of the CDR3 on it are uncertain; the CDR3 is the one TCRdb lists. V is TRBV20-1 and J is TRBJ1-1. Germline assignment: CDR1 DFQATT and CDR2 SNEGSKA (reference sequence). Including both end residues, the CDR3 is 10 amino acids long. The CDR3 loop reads CSARVQPFYV.

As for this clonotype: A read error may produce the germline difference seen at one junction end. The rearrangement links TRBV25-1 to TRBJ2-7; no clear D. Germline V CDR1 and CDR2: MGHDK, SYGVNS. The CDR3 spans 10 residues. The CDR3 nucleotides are TGTGCCACCAAGGGCTACCAGCAGTACTTC. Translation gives CATKGYQQYF.

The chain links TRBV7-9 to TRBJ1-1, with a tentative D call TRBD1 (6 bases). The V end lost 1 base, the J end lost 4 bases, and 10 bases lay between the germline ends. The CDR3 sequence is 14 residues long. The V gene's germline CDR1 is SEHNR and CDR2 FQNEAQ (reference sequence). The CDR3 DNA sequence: TGTGCCAGCAGCTTAGGGACAGTGACCACTGAAGCTTTCTTT. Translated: CASSLGTVTTEAFF.